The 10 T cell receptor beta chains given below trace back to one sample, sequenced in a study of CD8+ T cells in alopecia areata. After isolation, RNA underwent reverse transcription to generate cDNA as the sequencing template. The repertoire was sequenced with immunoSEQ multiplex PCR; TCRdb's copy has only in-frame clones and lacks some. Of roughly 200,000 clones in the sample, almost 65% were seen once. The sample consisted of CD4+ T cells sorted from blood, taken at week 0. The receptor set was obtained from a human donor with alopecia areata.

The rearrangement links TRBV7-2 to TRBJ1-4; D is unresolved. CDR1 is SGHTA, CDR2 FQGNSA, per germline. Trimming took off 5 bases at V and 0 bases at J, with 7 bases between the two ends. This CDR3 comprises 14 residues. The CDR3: CASSPGTTNEKLFF. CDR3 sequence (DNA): TGTGCCAGCAGCCCCGGTACAACTAATGAAAAACTGTTTTTT.

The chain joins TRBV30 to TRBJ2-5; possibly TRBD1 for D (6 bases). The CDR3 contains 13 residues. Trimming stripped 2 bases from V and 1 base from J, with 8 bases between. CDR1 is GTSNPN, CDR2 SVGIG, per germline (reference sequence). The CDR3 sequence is CAWSQGTQETQYF. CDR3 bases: TGTGCCTGGAGTCAGGGGACCCAAGAGACCCAGTACTTC.

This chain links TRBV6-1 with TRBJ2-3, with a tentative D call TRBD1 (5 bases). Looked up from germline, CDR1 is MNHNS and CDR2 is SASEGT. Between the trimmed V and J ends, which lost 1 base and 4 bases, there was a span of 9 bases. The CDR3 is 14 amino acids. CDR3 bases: TGTGCCAGCAGTGAAGACAGGCTGGCAGATACGCAGTATTTT. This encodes CASSEDRLADTQYF.

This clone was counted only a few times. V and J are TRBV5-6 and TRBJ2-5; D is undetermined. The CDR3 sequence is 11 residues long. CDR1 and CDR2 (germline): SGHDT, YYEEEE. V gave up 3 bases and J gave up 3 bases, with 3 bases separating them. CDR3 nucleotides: TGTGCCAGCAGCTACAAAGAGACCCAGTACTTC. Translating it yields CASSYKETQYF.

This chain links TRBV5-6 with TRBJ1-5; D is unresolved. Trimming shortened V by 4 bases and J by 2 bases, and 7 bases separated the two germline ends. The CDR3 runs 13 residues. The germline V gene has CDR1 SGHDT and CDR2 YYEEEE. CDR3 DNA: TGTGCCAGCAGCCCGCGGGGCAATCAGCCCCAGCATTTT. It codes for CASSPRGNQPQHF.

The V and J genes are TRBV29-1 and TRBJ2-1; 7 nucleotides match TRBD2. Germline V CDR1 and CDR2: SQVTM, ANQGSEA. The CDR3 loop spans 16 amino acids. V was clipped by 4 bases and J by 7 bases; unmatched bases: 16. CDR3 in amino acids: CSVAGTTNVFGNEQFF. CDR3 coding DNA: TGCAGCGTTGCCGGGACTACCAACGTATTCGGGAATGAGCAGTTCTTC.

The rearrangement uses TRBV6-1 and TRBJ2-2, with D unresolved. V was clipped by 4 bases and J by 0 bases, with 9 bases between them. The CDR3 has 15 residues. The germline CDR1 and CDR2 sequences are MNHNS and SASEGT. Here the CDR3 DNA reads TGTGCCAGCAGTGTACGTGGAACGAACACCGGGGAGCTGTTTTTT. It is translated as CASSVRGTNTGELFF.

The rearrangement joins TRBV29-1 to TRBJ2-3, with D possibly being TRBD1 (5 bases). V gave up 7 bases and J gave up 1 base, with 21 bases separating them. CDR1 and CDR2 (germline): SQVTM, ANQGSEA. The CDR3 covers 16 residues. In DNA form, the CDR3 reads TGCAGCGCTGAGGACAAAGCCTCCGGTGGCACAGATACGCAGTATTTT. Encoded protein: CSAEDKASGGTDTQYF.

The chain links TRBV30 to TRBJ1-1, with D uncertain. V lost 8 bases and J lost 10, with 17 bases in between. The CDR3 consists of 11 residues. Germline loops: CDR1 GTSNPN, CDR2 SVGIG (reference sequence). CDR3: CAGIGPFGAFF. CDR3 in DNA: TGTGCCGGTATCGGGCCCTTTGGAGCTTTCTTT.

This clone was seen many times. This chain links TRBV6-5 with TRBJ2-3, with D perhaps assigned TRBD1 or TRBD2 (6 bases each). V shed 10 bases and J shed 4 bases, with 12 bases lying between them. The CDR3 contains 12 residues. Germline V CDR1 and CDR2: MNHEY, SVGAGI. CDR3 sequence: CATTRGPDTQYF. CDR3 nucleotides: TGTGCCACCACCCGGGGGCCAGATACGCAGTATTTT.